This T cell receptor (beta chain) was captured in a study of vaccination and CD4 T cells after COVID-19. Study context: Convalescent individuals numbered four females and six males, two being Hispanic. Study results and limitations: The authors identified 304 of 307 vaccine-specific clones in convalescent patients as spike mono-reactive. Relatively few convalescent patients and no early post-infection timepoints were analyzed.

The CDR3 has 17 amino acids. The germline V and J ends were trimmed by 4 bases and 5 bases, with 23 bases remaining between them. The germline V gene has CDR1 LGHNA and CDR2 YSLEER. About this clonotype: The antigen is not known.

The Oncomine TCR Beta short-read assay sequenced DNA from cultured CD4+ T cells. Genomic DNA was isolated from CD4+ T cells that had been cultured. MiXCR, applied by TCRdb to the PCR reads, yields one record per CDR3 protein. The repertoire consists of approximately 9,500 distinct CDR3 sequences, with 30% occurring once and the leading ten covering over 10%. The treatment here: roughly ten-day PBMC culture with coronavirus spike peptide pools or control peptides (ViraFEST assay). It was before the COVID-19 pandemic (2011-2018) that the unexposed donor's CD4+ T cells were collected. Following expansion of antigen-specific T cells with peptide pools, ViraFEST then sequenced TCRs.

V and J are TRBV4-3 and TRBJ2-5; D might be TRBD1 (6 bases). The clonotype originates from a human donor in good health. The sequencing input was CD4+ T cells from blood, cultured in vitro. DNA of the CDR3: TGCGCCAGCAGCCGAAATGGGCTACAGGGAATCGAGGAGACCCAGTACTTC. Its protein product is CASSRNGLQGIEETQYF.